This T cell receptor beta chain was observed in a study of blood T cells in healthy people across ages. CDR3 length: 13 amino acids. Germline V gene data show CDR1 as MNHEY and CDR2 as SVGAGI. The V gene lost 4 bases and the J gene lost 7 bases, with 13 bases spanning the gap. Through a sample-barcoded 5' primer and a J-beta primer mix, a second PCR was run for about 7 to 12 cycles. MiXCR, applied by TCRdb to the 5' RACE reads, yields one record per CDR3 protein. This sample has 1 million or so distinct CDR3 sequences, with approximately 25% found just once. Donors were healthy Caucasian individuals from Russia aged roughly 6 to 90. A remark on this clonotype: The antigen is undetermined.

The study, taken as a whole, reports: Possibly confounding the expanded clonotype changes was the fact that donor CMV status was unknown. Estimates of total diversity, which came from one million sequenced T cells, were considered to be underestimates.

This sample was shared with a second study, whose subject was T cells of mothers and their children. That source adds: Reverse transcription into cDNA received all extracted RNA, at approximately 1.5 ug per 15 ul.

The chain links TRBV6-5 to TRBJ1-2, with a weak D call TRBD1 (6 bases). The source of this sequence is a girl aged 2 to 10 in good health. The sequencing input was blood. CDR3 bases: TGTGCCAGCAGTTCCGGACAGCGCCTTGGCTACACCTTC. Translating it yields CASSSGQRLGYTF.